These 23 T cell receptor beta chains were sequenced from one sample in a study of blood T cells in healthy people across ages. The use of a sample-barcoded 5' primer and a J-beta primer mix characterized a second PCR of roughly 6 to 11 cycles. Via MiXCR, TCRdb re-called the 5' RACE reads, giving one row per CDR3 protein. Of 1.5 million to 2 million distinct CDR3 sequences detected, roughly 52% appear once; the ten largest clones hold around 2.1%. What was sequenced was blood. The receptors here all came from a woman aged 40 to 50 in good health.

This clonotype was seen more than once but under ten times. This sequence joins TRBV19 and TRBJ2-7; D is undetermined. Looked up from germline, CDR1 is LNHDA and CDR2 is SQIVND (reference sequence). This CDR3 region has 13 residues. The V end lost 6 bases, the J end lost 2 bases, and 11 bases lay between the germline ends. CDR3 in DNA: TGTGCCAGTAGCAACCTGGGGACCTACGAGCAGTACTTC. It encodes CASSNLGTYEQYF.

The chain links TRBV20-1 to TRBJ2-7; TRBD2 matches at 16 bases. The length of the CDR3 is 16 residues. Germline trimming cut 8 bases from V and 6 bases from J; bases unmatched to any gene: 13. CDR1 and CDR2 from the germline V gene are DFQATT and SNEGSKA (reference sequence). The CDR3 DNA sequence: TGCAGTTCCCCGGGACTAGCGGGGGGGCGGGTCGGCGAGCAGTACTTC. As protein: CSSPGLAGGRVGEQYF.

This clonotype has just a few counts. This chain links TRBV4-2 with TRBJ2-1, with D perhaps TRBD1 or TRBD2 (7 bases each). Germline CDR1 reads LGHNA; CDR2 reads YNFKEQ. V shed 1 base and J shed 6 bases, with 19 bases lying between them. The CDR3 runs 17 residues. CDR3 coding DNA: TGTGCCAGCAGCCAAGTACAGGGGCTAGCGGAGCTCAATGAGCAGTTCTTC. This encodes CASSQVQGLAELNEQFF.

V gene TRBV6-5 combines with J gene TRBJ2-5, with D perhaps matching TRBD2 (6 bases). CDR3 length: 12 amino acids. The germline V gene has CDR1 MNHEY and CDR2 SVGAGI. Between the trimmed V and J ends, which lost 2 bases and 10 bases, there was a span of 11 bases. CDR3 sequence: CASSYQGGIQYF. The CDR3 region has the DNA TGTGCCAGCAGTTACCAGGGCGGGATCCAGTACTTC.

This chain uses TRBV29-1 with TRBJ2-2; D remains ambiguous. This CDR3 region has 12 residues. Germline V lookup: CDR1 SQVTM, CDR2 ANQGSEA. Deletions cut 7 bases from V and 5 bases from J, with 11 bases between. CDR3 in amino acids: CSERRDTGELFF. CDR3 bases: TGCAGCGAAAGACGCGATACCGGGGAGCTGTTTTTT.

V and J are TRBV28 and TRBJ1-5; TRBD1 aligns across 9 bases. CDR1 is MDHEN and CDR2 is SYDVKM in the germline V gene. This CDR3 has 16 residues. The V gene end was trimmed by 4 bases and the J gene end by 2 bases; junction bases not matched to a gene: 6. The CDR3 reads CASSYSDRGGNQPQHF. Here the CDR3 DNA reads TGTGCCAGCAGTTACTCTGACAGGGGGGGCAATCAGCCCCAGCATTTT. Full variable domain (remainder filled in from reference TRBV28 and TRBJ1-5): DVKVTQSSRYLVKRTGEKVFLECVQDMDHENMFWYRQDPGLGLRLIYFSYDVKMKEKGDIPEGYSVSREKKERFSLILESASTNQTSMYLCASSYSDRGGNQPQHFGDGTRLSIL.

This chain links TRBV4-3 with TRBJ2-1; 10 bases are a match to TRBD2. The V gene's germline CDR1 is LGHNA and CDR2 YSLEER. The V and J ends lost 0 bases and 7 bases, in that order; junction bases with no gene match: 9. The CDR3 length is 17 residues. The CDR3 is CASSQDAAGGPWNEQFF. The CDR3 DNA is TGCGCCAGCAGCCAAGATGCAGCGGGGGGGCCCTGGAATGAGCAGTTCTTC.

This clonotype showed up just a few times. The CDR3 loop reads CASNRAGSEQFF. CDR3 sequence (DNA): TGTGCCAGTAACAGGGCTGGGAGTGAGCAGTTCTTC. The chain has TRBV27 and TRBJ2-1, with D perhaps TRBD1 (6 bases). V lost 9 bases to trimming and J lost 9 bases, with 15 bases between them. This CDR3 has 12 amino acids. CDR1 MNHEY and CDR2 SMNVEV come from the germline V gene (reference sequence).

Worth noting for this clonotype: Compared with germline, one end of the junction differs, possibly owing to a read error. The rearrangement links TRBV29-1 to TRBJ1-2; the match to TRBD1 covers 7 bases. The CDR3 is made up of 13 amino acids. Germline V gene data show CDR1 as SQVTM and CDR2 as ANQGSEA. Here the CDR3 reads CSVNRGISEGYTF. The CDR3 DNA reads TGCAGCGTTAACAGGGGTATATCAGAAGGCTACACCTTT.

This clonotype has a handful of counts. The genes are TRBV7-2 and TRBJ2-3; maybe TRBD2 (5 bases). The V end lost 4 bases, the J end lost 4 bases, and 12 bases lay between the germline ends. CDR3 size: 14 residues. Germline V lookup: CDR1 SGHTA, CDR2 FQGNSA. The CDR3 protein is CASSSPAGPDTQYF. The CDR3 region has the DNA TGTGCCAGCAGCTCCCCGGCGGGCCCAGATACGCAGTATTTT.

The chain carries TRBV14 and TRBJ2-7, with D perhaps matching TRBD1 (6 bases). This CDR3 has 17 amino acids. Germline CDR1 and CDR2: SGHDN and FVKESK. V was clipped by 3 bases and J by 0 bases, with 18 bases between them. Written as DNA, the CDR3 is TGTGCCAGCAGCCAGACGGTGTACGGGACATACTCCTACGAGCAGTACTTC. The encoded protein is CASSQTVYGTYSYEQYF.

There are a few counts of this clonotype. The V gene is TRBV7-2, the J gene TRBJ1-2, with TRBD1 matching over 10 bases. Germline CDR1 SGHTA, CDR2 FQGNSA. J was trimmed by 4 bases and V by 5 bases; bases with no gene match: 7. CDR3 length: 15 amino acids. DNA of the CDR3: TGTGCCAGCAGCCCGGGGACAGGGGAATTCTATGGCTACACCTTC. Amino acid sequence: CASSPGTGEFYGYTF.

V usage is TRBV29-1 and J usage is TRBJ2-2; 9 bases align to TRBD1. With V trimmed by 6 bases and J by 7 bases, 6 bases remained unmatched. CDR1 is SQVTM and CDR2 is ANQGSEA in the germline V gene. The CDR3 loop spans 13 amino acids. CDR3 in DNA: TGCAGCGTAGGGGACAGGGCTGGCGGGGAGCTGTTTTTT. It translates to CSVGDRAGGELFF.

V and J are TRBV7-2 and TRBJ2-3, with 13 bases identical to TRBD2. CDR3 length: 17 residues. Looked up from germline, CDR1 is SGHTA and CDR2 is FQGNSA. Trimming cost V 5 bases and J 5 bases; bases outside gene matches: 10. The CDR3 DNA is TGTGCCAGCAGCGTACAACTAGCGGGGGGGCTGAAAGATACGCAGTATTTT. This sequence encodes CASSVQLAGGLKDTQYF.

The CDR3 DNA is TGTGCCAGCAGCGTAGCGCCGGGTGGCACAGATACGCAGTATTTT. This translates into CASSVAPGGTDTQYF. J is TRBJ2-3 and V is TRBV9; D is unresolved. The CDR3 totals 15 residues. Germline V gene lookup returns CDR1 SGDLS and CDR2 YYNGEE. V gave up 0 bases and J gave up 1 base, with 9 bases separating them.

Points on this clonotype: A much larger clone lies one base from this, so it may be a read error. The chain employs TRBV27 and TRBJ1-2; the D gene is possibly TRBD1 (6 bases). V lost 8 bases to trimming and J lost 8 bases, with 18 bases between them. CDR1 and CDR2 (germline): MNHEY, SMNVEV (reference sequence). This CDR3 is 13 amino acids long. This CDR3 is CASWQQGKGGYTF. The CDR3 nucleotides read TGTGCCAGCTGGCAACAGGGAAAAGGAGGCTACACCTTC.

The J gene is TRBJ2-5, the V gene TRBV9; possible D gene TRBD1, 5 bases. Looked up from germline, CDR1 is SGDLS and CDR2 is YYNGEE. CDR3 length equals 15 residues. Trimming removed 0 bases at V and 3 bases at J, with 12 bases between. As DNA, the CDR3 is TGTGCCAGCAGCGTAGAGGGGCACCCGAAAGAGACCCAGTACTTC. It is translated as CASSVEGHPKETQYF. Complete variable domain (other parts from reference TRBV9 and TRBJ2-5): DSGVTQTPKHLITATGQRVTLRCSPRSGDLSVYWYQQSLDQGLQFLIQYYNGEERAKGNILERFSAQQFPDLHSELNLSSLELGDSALYFCASSVEGHPKETQYFGPGTRLLVL.

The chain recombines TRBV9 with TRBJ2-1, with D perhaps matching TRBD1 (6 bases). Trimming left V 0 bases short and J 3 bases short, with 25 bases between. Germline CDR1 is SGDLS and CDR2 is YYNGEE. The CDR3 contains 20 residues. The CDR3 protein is CASSVVSGAGAGEFYNEQFF. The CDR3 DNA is TGTGCCAGCAGCGTAGTGAGCGGAGCAGGGGCAGGGGAGTTCTACAATGAGCAGTTCTTC.

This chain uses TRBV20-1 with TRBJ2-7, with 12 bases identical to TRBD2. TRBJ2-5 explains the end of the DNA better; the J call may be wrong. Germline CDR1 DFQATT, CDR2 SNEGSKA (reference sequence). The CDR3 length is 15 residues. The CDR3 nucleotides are TGCAGTGCTGGGGACCTAGCGGGGGGGCGAGAGACCCAGTACTTC. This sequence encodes CSAGDLAGGRETQYF.

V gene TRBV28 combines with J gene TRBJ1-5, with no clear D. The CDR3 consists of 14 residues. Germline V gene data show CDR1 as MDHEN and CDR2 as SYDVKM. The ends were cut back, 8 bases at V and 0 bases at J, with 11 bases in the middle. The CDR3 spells CASGRGISNQPQHF. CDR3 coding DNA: TGTGCCAGCGGGCGAGGGATTAGCAATCAGCCCCAGCATTTT.

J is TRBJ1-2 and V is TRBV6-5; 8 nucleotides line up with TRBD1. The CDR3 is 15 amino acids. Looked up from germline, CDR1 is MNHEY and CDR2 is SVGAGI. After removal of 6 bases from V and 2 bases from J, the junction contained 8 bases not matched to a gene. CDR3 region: CASRLTGVGNYGYTF. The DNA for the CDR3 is TGTGCCAGCAGGCTGACAGGGGTTGGGAACTATGGCTACACCTTC.

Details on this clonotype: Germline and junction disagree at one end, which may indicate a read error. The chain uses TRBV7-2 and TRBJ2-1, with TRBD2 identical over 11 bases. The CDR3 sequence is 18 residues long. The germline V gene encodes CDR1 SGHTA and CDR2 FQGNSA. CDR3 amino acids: CASSINLAGGSSHNEQFF. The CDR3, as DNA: TGTGCCAGCAGCATAAATCTAGCGGGGGGCTCCTCCCACAATGAGCAGTTCTTC.

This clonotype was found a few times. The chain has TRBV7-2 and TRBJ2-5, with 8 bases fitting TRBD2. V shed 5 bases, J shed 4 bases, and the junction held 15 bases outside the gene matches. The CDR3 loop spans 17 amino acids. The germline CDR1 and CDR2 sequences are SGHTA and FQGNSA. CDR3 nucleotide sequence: TGTGCCAGCAGCCCGCAAGGGGTAGCGGGGAGGGGAGAGACCCAGTACTTC. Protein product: CASSPQGVAGRGETQYF.